The sequence of this TCR beta chain was determined in a study of shared clonotypes between healthy human individuals. Study-wide findings and caveats: It was observed that roughly 5.5% of naive CD4 clonotypes were shared across several donors.

The CDR3 has 13 amino acids. Trimming took off 2 bases at V and 8 bases at J, with 9 bases between the two ends. The V gene's germline CDR1 is MGHRA and CDR2 YSYEKL. In regard to this clone: The antigen remains unidentified.

Sequencing was performed with immunoSEQ multiplex PCR; in TCRdb, only in-frame clones are kept and a portion is missing. The sample carries more than 550,000 clones, about two thirds recorded once. Sequenced material: memory CD4+ T cells sorted from blood. Indicated subset: CD45RA-negative fraction. The chain has TRBV4-1 and TRBJ1-4, with a possible D match to TRBD1 (6 bases). This receptor was obtained from a woman in her 30s in good health. CDR3 sequence: CASSQTGREKLFF. CDR3 DNA sequence: TGCGCCAGCAGCCAAACAGGGCGGGAAAAACTGTTTTTT.